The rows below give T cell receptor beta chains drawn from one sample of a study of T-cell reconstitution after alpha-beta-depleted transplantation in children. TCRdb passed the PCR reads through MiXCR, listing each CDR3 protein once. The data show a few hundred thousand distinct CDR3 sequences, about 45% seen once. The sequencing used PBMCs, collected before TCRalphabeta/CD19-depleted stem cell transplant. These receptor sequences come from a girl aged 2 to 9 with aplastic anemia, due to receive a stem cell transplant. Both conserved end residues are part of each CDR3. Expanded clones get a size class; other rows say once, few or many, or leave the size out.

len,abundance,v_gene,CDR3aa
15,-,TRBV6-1,CASSMTSGRYYEQYF
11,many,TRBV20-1,CSATTGGAQFF
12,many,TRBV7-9,CASRGSWDTQYF
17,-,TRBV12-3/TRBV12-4,CASSPRRPIANTGELFF
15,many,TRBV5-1,CASSRTGGPTDTQYF
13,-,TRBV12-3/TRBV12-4,CASSLGNYNEQFF
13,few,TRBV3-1,CASSHPLYNEQFF
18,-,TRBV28,CASSYHMGNAATNEKLFF
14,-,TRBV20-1,CSAAKVGSSYEQYF
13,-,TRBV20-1,CSAKEAGRYEQYF
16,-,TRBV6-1,CASTPRGLPNTGELFF
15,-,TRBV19,CASSSHDRNTGELFF
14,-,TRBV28,CASSVAGGRDEQFF
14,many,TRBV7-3,CASSSGIGLTEAFF
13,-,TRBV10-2,CASRPGPPYEQYF
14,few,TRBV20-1,CSARDNRGFTEAFF
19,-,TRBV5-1,CASSPRLGSTGALGNEQFF
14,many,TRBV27,CASRPGTSSYEQYF
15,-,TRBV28,CASSLAASRQETQYF
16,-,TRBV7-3,CASSLDGGGRSTEAFF
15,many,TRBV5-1,CASSWPGQAGDTQYF
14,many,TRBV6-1,CASSRRVQGEKLFF
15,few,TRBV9,CASSVGWTEGTEAFF
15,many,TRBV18,CASSLATGSVETQYF
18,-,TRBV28,CASTPSGAGTAAYNEQFF
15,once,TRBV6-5,CASSYSEGGPYEQYF
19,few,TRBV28,CASSLSGGGRDRVYNEQFF
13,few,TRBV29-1,CSVFYSGGYGYTF
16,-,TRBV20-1,CSARGGEASGANVLTF
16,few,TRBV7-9,CASSLYGGRPYNEQFF
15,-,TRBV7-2,CASSLVAGAGETQYF
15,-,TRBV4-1,CASSQDLGGNQPQHF
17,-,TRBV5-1,CASRRGLAGPSYNEQFF
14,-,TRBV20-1,CSANMRFLYNEQFF
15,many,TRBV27,CASSFRTLAKNIQYF
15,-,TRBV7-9,CASSLADRGRETQYF
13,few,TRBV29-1,CSVGDRALNTIYF
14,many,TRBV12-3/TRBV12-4,CASSSTRGPDTQYF
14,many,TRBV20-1,CSARGTPNTGELFF
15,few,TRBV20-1,CSAFSSGRGPDTQYF
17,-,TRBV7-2,CASSLAYGGGLSYEQYF
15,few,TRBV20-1,CSAPPLAGFSDTQYF